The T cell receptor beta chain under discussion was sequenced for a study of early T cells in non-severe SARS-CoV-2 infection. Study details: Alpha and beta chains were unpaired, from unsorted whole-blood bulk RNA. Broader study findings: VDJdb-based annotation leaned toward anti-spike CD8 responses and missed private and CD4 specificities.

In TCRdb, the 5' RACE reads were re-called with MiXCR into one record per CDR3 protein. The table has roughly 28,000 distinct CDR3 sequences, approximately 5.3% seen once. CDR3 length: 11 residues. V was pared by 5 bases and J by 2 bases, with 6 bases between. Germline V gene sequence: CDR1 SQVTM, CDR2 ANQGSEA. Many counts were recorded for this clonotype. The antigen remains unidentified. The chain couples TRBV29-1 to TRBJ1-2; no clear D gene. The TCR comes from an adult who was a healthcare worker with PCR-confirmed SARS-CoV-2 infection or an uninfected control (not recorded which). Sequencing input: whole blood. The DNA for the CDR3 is TGCAGCGTTCAGGAAAACTATGGCTACACCTTC. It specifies CSVQENYGYTF.